This T cell receptor (beta chain) was identified in a study of siplizumab effects on memory and regulatory T cells (dated by TCRdb to about 2019). Study-wide context: The effect of the anti-CD2 antibody siplizumab on alloreactive T-cell subsets was examined in allogeneic mixed lymphocyte reactions constructed from human PBMCs. On the study overall, not on this receptor specifically: Sequences below about 10^-5 frequency were poorly captured, so only a minor fraction of alloreactive clones could be mapped to unstimulated subsets. The suppressive function of proliferating Tregs from siplizumab cultures was not functionally confirmed. Unstimulated naive T cells appeared to be more diverse than memory T cells, and naive cells seemed to make a substantial contribution to the alloresponse. In reactions with siplizumab, an average of 68.8% of mappable alloreactive CD4+ clones were Treg-derived, compared with 25% to 30% in control reactions. A naive or memory phenotype could not be assigned to roughly 75-95% of proliferating CD4+ or CD8+ clones. Siplizumab significantly lowered the cumulative frequency of alloreactive sequences that could be traced to unstimulated CD4+ memory T cells.

The method was the immunoSEQ multiplex PCR assay. The deep sequencing platform assayed about 10^5 TCR templates per sample. Genomic DNA extracted from sorted T cells was used for TCRbeta CDR3 sequencing. Per the authors' processing: Clonal analysis of TCRbeta CDR3 data was done in the R programming language. Comparing unstimulated samples against CFSE-low samples taken after the reaction was how alloreactive CD4+ and CD8+ clones were defined. Regulatory or non-regulatory origin was assigned to alloreactive CD4+ clones by matching of sequences to sorted unstimulated Treg and non-Treg repertoires. Held by TCRdb, this immuneACCESS table contains in-frame sequences only and omits some clones. Under half of the omission traces to an unresolved V gene where checked; the cause of the rest is unknown. V and J calls and clone size are given by that table; D and trimming were obtained from the DNA. This sample is represented by about 110,000 clones; 92% of them were singletons. Clones ranked in the top ten supply under 0.75% of the sample.

With regard to this clone: Its antigen specificity is not known. No base-level quality is on record; no much larger clone is a single base apart.

The CDR3 runs 14 residues from the cysteine to the phenylalanine. Here the CDR3 DNA is all that survives: 42 bases in frame from base 1. CDR1 and CDR2 are read off the germline V gene (reference sequence) as SEHNR and FQNEAQ. Trimmed from V: 3 bases; trimmed from J: 9 bases; junction bases lacking a gene match: 5. TCRbeta CDR3 sequencing was performed on sorted unstimulated T cells and on proliferating T cells recovered from mixed lymphocyte reactions. Fresh whole blood from 9 to 11 HLA-typed healthy donors was used as the source from which PBMCs were isolated. Unstimulated CD4+ regulatory T cells were FACS-sorted to map the origin of alloreactive clones.

The receptor comes from a human donor in good health. The sample consisted of Tregs sorted from blood. The V gene is TRBV7-9 and the J gene is TRBJ2-1; TRBD2 agrees with 10 junctional bases. The nucleotide sequence reads as follows: TGTGCCAGCAGCTTTAGCGGGAGGACGAGTGAGCAGTTCTTC. Its coded protein is CASSFSGRTSEQFF.